What follows are 28 T cell receptor beta chains derived from one specimen sequenced in a study of response to subunit inactivated influenza vaccine. TCRdb reprocessed the RT-PCR reads via MiXCR and lists one record per CDR3 protein. The repertoire holds roughly 460,000 distinct CDR3 sequences, with approximately 10% as singletons. The sample in question was PBMCs from blood, obtained 45 days after vaccination. Receptor source: a man in his fifties or sixties who received an inactivated influenza vaccine.

In this sample, this clonotype turned up a few times. The V gene is TRBV20-1, the J gene TRBJ2-1; D is unclear. The V and J ends lost 3 bases and 0 bases respectively, with 9 bases between them. The germline gives CDR1 DFQATT, CDR2 SNEGSKA (reference sequence). The CDR3 has 14 amino acids. The CDR3 sequence is CSASTPASYNEQFF. The DNA of the CDR3 is TGCAGTGCTAGTACCCCAGCCTCCTACAATGAGCAGTTCTTC.

Points on this clonotype: This may stem from a read error, because a much larger clone lies one nucleotide away. CDR3 region: CASSAYFQSSYNEQFF. CDR3 bases: TGTGCCAGCAGTGCCTACTTCCAGAGCTCCTACAATGAGCAGTTCTTC. V gene TRBV28 combines with J gene TRBJ2-1, with no clear D. The CDR3 loop spans 16 amino acids. The ends were cut back, 5 bases at V and 0 bases at J, with 14 bases in the middle. Germline-derived CDR1 and CDR2 are MDHEN and SYDVKM. Variable domain in full (rest from reference TRBV28 and TRBJ2-1): DVKVTQSSRYLVKRTGEKVFLECVQDMDHENMFWYRQDPGLGLRLIYFSYDVKMKEKGDIPEGYSVSREKKERFSLILESASTNQTSMYLCASSAYFQSSYNEQFFGPGTRLTVL.

This rearrangement joins TRBV13 to TRBJ2-1; D unclear. Trimming stripped 5 bases from V and 5 bases from J, with 13 bases between. The length of the CDR3 is 14 residues. Germline CDR1 reads PRHDT; CDR2 reads FYEKMQ (reference sequence). CDR3 in amino acids: CASSPARNDNEQFF. The DNA of the CDR3 is TGTGCCAGCAGCCCGGCGCGGAACGACAATGAGCAGTTCTTC.

The rearrangement joins TRBV4-3 to TRBJ2-5, with D unclear. CDR1 LGHNA and CDR2 YSLEER come from the germline V gene. The CDR3 covers 14 residues. The ends were cut back, 3 bases at V and 4 bases at J, with 12 bases in the middle. CDR3 sequence reads: CASSQGGWAETQYF. The CDR3 DNA sequence: TGCGCCAGCAGCCAGGGTGGCTGGGCAGAGACCCAGTACTTC.

This clonotype has just a few counts. This rearrangement joins TRBV6-1 to TRBJ2-7; 7 nucleotides line up with TRBD1. CDR3 size: 13 residues. V was clipped by 3 bases and J by 12 bases; unmatched bases: 11. The germline V gene has CDR1 MNHNS and CDR2 SASEGT. The CDR3 DNA reads TGTGCCAGCAGTGAGCCGGGACAGAGCAGACGGTACTTC. Protein sequence: CASSEPGQSRRYF.

This clonotype was seen at least ten times. V is TRBV5-1 and J is TRBJ2-7, with D perhaps TRBD1 (6 bases). Germline values: CDR1 SGHRS, CDR2 YFSETQ. This CDR3 has 14 residues. The V end lost 0 bases, the J end lost 1 base, and 8 bases lay between the germline ends. The CDR3 is CASSLGQVSYEQYF. The CDR3 DNA is TGCGCCAGCAGCTTGGGACAGGTTTCCTACGAGCAGTACTTC.

The V gene is TRBV12-3 or TRBV12-4, the J gene TRBJ1-6, with D perhaps TRBD1 (6 bases). CDR3 length equals 14 residues. V was cut by 8 bases and J by 10 bases, with 18 bases left in between. This chain's CDR3 is CASGHRALGSPLHF. CDR3 DNA sequence: TGTGCCAGCGGCCACAGGGCCTTGGGGTCACCCCTCCACTTT.

V is TRBV12-3 or TRBV12-4 and J is TRBJ1-1, with TRBD1 identical over 10 bases. The CDR3 is 16 amino acids. Trimming took 6 bases from V and 5 from J; bases not matched to a gene: 12. The CDR3 loop reads CASSTATGQGLTEAFF. The CDR3 region has the DNA TGTGCCAGCAGCACAGCTACGGGACAGGGGTTAACTGAAGCTTTCTTT.

V usage is TRBV12-3 or TRBV12-4 and J usage is TRBJ2-4; D may be TRBD1 or TRBD2 (5 bases each). Trimming pared 7 bases from V and 7 bases from J, leaving 23 bases between. This CDR3 has 16 residues. CDR3 nucleotide sequence: TGTGCCAGCACCCTTACCCAGGGTGGGGGTAAGAACATTCAGTACTTC. Protein: CASTLTQGGGKNIQYF.

This clonotype was detected a few times. CDR3 amino acids: CASSQSRQAPYEQYF. The CDR3 nucleotides read TGCGCCAGCAGCCAATCCAGACAGGCCCCCTACGAGCAGTACTTC. This chain links TRBV4-3 with TRBJ2-7; TRBD1 might be the D (6 bases). This CDR3 is 15 amino acids long. Germline V gene lookup returns CDR1 LGHNA and CDR2 YSLEER. With 2 bases removed from V and 2 bases from J, the gap between germline ends came to 13 bases.

CDR3 sequence reads: CSATREGVNTGELFF. DNA for the CDR3: TGCAGTGCTACCCGTGAGGGTGTTAACACCGGGGAGCTGTTTTTT. The chain joins TRBV20-1 to TRBJ2-2; tentative D call: TRBD2 (5 bases). The germline CDR1 and CDR2 sequences are DFQATT and SNEGSKA (reference sequence). V lost 4 bases to trimming and J lost 2 bases, with 14 bases between them. This CDR3 region has 15 residues.

This clonotype was seen more than once but under ten times. The DNA for the CDR3 is TGTGCCAGCAGGAAGCTAGCTTCGACAAATGAGCAGTTCTTC. Translating it yields CASRKLASTNEQFF. The chain carries TRBV6-1 and TRBJ2-1, with D maybe TRBD2 (5 bases). The V gene's germline CDR1 is MNHNS and CDR2 SASEGT. Trimming removed 6 bases from V and 7 bases from J, with 16 bases in between. This CDR3 comprises 14 residues.

The chain joins TRBV11-1 to TRBJ2-3; 8 bases line up with TRBD2. Per germline, CDR1 SGHAT and CDR2 FQDESV (reference sequence). CDR3 length: 18 residues. The V gene end was trimmed by 1 base and the J gene end by 2 bases; junction bases not matched to a gene: 11. The CDR3 protein is CASSLERGRQLVTDTQYF. The DNA for the CDR3 is TGTGCCAGCAGCTTAGAGCGCGGGAGGCAACTAGTCACAGATACGCAGTATTTT.

This clonotype was picked up a small number of times. The rearrangement links TRBV6-1 to TRBJ2-7; 12 nucleotides line up with TRBD2. The CDR3 covers 13 residues. CDR1 is MNHNS, CDR2 SASEGT, per germline. V dropped 8 bases and J dropped 6; count of bases not matched to a gene: 5. The CDR3 sequence: CASQLAGGVEQYF. In nucleotides, the CDR3 is TGTGCCAGCCAACTAGCGGGGGGTGTCGAGCAGTACTTC.

Ten or more counts support this clonotype. The genes are TRBV20-1 and TRBJ2-7; 7 bases fit TRBD2. CDR1 and CDR2 (germline): DFQATT, SNEGSKA (reference sequence). The V segment lost 6 bases and the J segment 3 bases; nucleotides outside the gene matches: 8. The CDR3 runs to 13 residues. CDR3 amino acids: CSAHRAGYYEQYF. The CDR3 coding sequence is TGCAGTGCCCACCGAGCGGGGTACTACGAGCAGTACTTC.

The chain couples TRBV7-9 to TRBJ2-5; D is undetermined. Trimming pared 5 bases from V and 2 bases from J, leaving 12 bases between. Germline V gives CDR1 SEHNR, CDR2 FQNEAQ (reference sequence). This CDR3 contains 14 residues. The CDR3 spells CASSPYSGQETQYF. In DNA form, the CDR3 reads TGTGCCAGCAGCCCCTACTCTGGTCAAGAGACCCAGTACTTC. Drawing the rest from reference TRBV7-9 and TRBJ2-5, the complete variable domain is DTGVSQNPRHKITKRGQNVTFRCDPISEHNRLYWYRQTLGQGPEFLTYFQNEAQLEKSRLLSDRFSAERPKGSFSTLEIQRTEQGDSAMYLCASSPYSGQETQYFGPGTRLLVL.

This clonotype appeared a few times. V usage is TRBV7-2 and J usage is TRBJ2-1, with D maybe TRBD2 (5 bases). The CDR3 runs 14 residues. The ends were cut back, 1 base at V and 3 bases at J, with 7 bases in the middle. The germline V gene has CDR1 SGHTA and CDR2 FQGNSA. Here the CDR3 DNA reads TGTGCCAGCAGCTTAGTACTAGGCTACAATGAGCAGTTCTTC. This sequence encodes CASSLVLGYNEQFF.

A few counts support this clonotype. V is TRBV20-1 and J is TRBJ2-3, with 9 nucleotides matching TRBD2. V lost 1 base and J lost 0; bases outside the gene matches: 2. The V gene's germline CDR1 is DFQATT and CDR2 SNEGSKA (reference sequence). This CDR3 region has 15 residues. The DNA of the CDR3 is TGCAGTGCTAGAGTTACTAGCGGGAGCACAGATACGCAGTATTTT. Translated: CSARVTSGSTDTQYF.

The chain recombines TRBV5-6 with TRBJ2-3; 8 bases fit TRBD2. Unmatched junction bases numbered 7, after V lost 4 bases and J lost 3 bases. The germline gives CDR1 SGHDT, CDR2 YYEEEE. The CDR3 totals 15 residues. The CDR3 region is CASSLPTSETDTQYF. In nucleotides, the CDR3 is TGTGCCAGCAGCCTCCCGACTAGCGAGACAGATACGCAGTATTTT.

The chain is built from TRBV7-2 and TRBJ2-2, with a possible D match to TRBD2 (5 bases). Germline CDR1 is SGHTA and CDR2 is FQGNSA. Deletions cut 8 bases from V and 5 bases from J, with 21 bases between. This CDR3 spans 16 amino acids. CDR3 amino acids: CASAAGLAHGTGELFF. CDR3 DNA: TGTGCCAGCGCAGCCGGGCTAGCACACGGGACCGGGGAGCTGTTTTTT.

J is TRBJ2-7 and V is TRBV5-1, with 10 bases that match TRBD2. The CDR3 runs to 15 residues. The germline CDR1 and CDR2 sequences are SGHRS and YFSETQ. The junction had 6 bases not matched to a gene; V was cut back by 1 base and J by 5 bases. The CDR3 DNA follows: TGCGCCAGCAGCTTGAACTTAGCGGGAGGTAACGAGCAGTACTTC. Its protein product is CASSLNLAGGNEQYF.

The chain recombines TRBV7-2 with TRBJ2-2; D remains ambiguous. Trimming took 7 bases from V and 2 from J, leaving 8 bases between them. Germline V gives CDR1 SGHTA, CDR2 FQGNSA. The CDR3 contains 13 residues. As DNA, the CDR3 is TGTGCCAGCATAGAGTCTAACACCGGGGAGCTGTTTTTT. Amino acid sequence: CASIESNTGELFF.

This clonotype has a count of ten or more. The rearrangement links TRBV7-3 to TRBJ2-1; tentatively, D is TRBD1 or TRBD2 (5 bases each). Germline V lookup: CDR1 SGHTA, CDR2 FQGTGA. Trimming shortened V by 5 bases and J by 5 bases, and 22 bases separated the two germline ends. The CDR3 totals 17 residues. DNA for the CDR3: TGTGCCAGCAGCCGACTTCCGGGACCTAGCTCTAACAATGAGCAGTTCTTC. This translates into CASSRLPGPSSNNEQFF.

This clonotype has at least ten counts. This chain joins TRBV12-3 or TRBV12-4 and TRBJ1-1; weak D call: TRBD1 (5 bases). V gave up 7 bases and J gave up 8 bases, with 14 bases separating them. The CDR3 spans 12 residues. DNA of the CDR3: TGTGCCAGCACCCTCGGGACTCCCGAAGCTTTCTTT. It codes for CASTLGTPEAFF.

This clonotype was found many times. This chain's CDR3 is CASSVPGDTQYF. CDR3 sequence (DNA): TGTGCCAGCAGCGTCCCCGGGGATACGCAGTATTTT. V gene TRBV7-8 combines with J gene TRBJ2-3; D is unresolved. The V end was cut by 5 bases, the J end by 6 bases, with 9 bases between. Germline assignment: CDR1 SGHVS and CDR2 FQNEAQ. The CDR3 sequence is 12 residues long.

This clonotype has ten or more counts. The V call is TRBV20-1, the J call TRBJ2-3, with 13 bases fitting TRBD2. The V and J ends lost 0 bases and 4 bases, in that order; junction bases with no gene match: 16. The CDR3 runs 20 residues. Germline V gives CDR1 DFQATT, CDR2 SNEGSKA (reference sequence). CDR3: CSARDWTSGSRGSIADTQYF. As DNA, the CDR3 is TGCAGTGCTAGAGATTGGACTAGCGGGAGTCGGGGTTCGATCGCAGATACGCAGTATTTT.

The chain has TRBV20-1 and TRBJ1-1; the match to TRBD1 covers 8 bases. This CDR3 is built from 14 residues. Germline trimming cut 2 bases from V and 5 bases from J; bases unmatched to any gene: 7. From germline, CDR1 is DFQATT and CDR2 SNEGSKA (reference sequence). CDR3 residues: CSARTGTGGTEAFF. The DNA of the CDR3 is TGCAGTGCTAGAACCGGGACAGGTGGGACTGAAGCTTTCTTT.

A remark on this clonotype: This clone may be a read error of a much larger clone one base away. V is TRBV20-1 and J is TRBJ2-1, with D tentatively TRBD1 or TRBD2 (5 bases each). V shed 5 bases and J shed 6 bases, with 17 bases lying between them. From germline, CDR1 is DFQATT and CDR2 SNEGSKA (reference sequence). The CDR3 spans 14 residues. Written as DNA, the CDR3 is TGCAGTGCTGAAGACCTACATGGGGGCAATGAGCAGTTCTTC. This translates into CSAEDLHGGNEQFF.